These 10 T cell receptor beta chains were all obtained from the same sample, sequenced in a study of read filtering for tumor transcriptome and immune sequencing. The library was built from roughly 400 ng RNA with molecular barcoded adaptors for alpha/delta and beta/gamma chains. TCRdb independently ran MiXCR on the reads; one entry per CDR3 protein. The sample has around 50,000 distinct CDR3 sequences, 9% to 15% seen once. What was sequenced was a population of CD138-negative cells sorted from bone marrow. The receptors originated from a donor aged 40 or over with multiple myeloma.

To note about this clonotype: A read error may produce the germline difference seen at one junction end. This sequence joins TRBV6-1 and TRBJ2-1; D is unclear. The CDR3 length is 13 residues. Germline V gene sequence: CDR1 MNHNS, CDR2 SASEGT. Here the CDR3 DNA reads TGTGCCAGCTCCGGAAACTCCTACAACGAGCAGTTCTTC. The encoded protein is CASSGNSYNEQFF.

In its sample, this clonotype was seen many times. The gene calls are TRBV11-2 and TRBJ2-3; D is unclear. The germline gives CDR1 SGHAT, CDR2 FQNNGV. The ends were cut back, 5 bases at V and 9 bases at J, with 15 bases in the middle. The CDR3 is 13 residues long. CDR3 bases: TGTGCCAGCAGCCCCCGTTTTATGGAGACGCAGTATTTT. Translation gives CASSPRFMETQYF.

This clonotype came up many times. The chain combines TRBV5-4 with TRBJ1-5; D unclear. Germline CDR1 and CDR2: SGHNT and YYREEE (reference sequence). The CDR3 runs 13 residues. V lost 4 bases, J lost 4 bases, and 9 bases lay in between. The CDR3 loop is CASSPGENQPQHF. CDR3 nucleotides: TGTGCCAGCAGCCCGGGCGAGAATCAGCCCCAGCATTTT.

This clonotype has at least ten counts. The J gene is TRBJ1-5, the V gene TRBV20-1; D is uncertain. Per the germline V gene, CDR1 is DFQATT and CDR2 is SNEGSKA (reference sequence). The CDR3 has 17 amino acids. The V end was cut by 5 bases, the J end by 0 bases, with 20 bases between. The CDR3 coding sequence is TGCAGTGCTCTTAATGGAGGGAGTCTTTCTAGCAATCAGCCCCAGCATTTT. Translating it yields CSALNGGSLSSNQPQHF.

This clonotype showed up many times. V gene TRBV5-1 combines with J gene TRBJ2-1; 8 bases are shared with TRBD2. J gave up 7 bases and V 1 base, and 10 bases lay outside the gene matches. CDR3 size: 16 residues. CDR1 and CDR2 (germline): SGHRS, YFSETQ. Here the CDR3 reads CASSLTGGALRNEQFF. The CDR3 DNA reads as TGCGCCAGCAGCTTGACCGGGGGGGCCCTTCGGAATGAGCAGTTCTTC.

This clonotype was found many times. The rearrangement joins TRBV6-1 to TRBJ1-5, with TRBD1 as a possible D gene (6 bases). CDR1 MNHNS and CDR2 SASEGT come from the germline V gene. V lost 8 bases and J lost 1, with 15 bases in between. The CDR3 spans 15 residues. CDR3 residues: CASSGGGPSNQPQHF. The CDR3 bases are TGTGCCAGCTCCGGGGGGGGGCCGAGCAATCAGCCCCAGCATTTT.

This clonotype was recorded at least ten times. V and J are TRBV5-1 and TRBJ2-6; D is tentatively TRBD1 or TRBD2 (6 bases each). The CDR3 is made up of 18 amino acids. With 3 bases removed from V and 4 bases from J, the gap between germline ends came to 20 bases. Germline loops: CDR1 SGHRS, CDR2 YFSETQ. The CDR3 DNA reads TGCGCCAGCAGCTATTTCGGAGGTACGGGGGCCGGGGCCAACGTCCTGACTTTC. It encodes CASSYFGGTGAGANVLTF. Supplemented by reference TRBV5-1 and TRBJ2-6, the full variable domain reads KAGVTQTPRYLIKTRGQQVTLSCSPISGHRSVSWYQQTPGQGLQFLFEYFSETQRNKGNFPGRFSGRQFSNSRSEMNVSTLELGDSALYLCASSYFGGTGAGANVLTFGAGSRLTVL.

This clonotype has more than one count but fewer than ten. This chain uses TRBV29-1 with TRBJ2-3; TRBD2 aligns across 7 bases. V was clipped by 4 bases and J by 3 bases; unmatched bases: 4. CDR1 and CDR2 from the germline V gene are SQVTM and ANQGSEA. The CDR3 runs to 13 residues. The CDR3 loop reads CSVGIGGTDTQYF. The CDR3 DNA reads TGCAGCGTTGGAATCGGGGGGACAGATACGCAGTATTTT.

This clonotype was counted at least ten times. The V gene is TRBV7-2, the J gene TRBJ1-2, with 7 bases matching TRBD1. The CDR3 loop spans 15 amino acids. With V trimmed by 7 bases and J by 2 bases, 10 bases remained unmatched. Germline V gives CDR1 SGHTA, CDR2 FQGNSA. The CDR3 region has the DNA TGTGCCAGCACCCAGAGACAGGGCGTCAACTATGGCTACACCTTC. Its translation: CASTQRQGVNYGYTF.

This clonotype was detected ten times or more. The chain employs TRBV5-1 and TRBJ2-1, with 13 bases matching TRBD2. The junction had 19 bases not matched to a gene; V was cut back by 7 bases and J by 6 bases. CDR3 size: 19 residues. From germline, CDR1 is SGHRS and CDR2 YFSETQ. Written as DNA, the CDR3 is TGCGCCAGCGGCCTCCGGACTAGCGGGGGCCTCAAATCCACCAATGAGCAGTTCTTC. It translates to CASGLRTSGGLKSTNEQFF.